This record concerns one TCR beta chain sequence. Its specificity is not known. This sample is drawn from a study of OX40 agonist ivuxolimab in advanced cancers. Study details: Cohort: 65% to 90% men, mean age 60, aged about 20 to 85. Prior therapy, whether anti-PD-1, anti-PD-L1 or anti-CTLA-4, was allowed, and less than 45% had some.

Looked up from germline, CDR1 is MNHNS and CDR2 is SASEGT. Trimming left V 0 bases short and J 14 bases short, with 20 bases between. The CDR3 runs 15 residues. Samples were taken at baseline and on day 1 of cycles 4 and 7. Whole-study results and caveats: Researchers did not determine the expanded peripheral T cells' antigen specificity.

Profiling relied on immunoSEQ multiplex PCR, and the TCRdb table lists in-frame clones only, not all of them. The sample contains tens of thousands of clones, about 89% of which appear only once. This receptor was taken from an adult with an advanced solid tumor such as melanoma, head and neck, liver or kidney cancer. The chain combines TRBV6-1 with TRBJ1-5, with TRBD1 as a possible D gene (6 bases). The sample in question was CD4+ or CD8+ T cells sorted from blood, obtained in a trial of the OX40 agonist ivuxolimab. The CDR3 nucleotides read TGTGCCAGCAGTGAAGCTTCCGGGGGCCCATCCTCGGAGCATTTT. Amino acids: CASSEASGGPSSEHF.